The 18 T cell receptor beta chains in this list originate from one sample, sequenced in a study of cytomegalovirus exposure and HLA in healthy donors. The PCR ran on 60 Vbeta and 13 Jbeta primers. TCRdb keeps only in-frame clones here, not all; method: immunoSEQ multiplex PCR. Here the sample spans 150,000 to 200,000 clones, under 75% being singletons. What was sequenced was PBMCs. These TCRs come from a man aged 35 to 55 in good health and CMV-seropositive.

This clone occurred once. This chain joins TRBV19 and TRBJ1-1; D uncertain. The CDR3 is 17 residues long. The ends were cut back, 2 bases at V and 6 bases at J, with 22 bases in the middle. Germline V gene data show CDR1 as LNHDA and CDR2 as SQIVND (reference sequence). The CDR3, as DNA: TGTGCCAGTAGTATACCCGTAAGGCAGACCTTGAGGGCTGAAGCTTTCTTT. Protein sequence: CASSIPVRQTLRAEAFF.

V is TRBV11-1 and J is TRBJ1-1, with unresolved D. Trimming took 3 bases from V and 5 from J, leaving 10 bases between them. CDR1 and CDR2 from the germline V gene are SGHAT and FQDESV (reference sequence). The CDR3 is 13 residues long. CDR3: CASSLKLGTEAFF. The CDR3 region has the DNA TGTGCCAGCAGCTTGAAGCTAGGTACTGAAGCTTTCTTT.

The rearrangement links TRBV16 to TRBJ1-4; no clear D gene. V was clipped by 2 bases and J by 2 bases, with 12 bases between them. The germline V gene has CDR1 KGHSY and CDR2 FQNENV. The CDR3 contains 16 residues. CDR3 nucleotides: TGTGCCAGCAGCCAAAGGTTGCAGGATACTAATGAAAAACTGTTTTTT. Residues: CASSQRLQDTNEKLFF.

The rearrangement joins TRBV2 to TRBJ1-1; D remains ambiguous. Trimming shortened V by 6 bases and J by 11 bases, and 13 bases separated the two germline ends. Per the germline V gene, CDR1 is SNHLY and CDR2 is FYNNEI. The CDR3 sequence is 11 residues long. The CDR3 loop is CASRLPQTAFF. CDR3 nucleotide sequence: TGTGCCAGCAGACTACCCCAAACGGCTTTCTTT.

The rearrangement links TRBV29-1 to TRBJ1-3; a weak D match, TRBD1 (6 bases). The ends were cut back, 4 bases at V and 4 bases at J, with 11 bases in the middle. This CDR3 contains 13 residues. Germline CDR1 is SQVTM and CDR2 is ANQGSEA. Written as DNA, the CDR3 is TGCAGCGTTGCGAATCAGGGGGGAAACACCATATATTTT. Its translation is CSVANQGGNTIYF.

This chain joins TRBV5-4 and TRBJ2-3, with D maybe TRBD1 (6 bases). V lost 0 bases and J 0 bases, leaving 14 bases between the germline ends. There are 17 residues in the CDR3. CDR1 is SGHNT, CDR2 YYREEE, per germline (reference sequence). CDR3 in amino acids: CASSLGFSGASTDTQYF. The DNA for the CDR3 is TGTGCCAGCAGCTTGGGGTTTTCAGGGGCTAGCACAGATACGCAGTATTTT.

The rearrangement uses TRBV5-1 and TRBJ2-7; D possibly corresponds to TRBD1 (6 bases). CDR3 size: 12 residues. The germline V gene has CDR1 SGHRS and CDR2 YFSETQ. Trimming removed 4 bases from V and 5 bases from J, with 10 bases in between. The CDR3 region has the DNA TGCGCCAGCAGCCCACAGGGCAACGAGCAGTACTTC. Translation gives CASSPQGNEQYF. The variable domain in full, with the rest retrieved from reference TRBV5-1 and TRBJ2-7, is KAGVTQTPRYLIKTRGQQVTLSCSPISGHRSVSWYQQTPGQGLQFLFEYFSETQRNKGNFPGRFSGRQFSNSRSEMNVSTLELGDSALYLCASSPQGNEQYFGPGTRLTVT.

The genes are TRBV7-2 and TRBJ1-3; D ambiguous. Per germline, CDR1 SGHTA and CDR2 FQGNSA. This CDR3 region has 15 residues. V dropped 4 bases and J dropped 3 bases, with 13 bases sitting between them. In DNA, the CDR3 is TGTGCCAGCAGCTGGGGAGGAGCGGGTGGAAACACCATATATTTT. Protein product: CASSWGGAGGNTIYF.

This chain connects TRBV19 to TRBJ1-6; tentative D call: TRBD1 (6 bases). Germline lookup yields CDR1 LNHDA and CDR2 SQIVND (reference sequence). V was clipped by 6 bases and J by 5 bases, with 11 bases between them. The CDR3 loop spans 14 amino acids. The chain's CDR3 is CASRSDSNNSPLHF. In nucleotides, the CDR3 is TGTGCCAGTAGATCGGACAGCAATAATTCACCCCTCCACTTT.

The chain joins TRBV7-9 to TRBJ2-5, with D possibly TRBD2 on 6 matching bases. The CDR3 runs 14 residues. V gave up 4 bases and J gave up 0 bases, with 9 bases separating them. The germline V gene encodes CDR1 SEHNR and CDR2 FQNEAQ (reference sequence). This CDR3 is CASSSPGDQETQYF. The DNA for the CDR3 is TGTGCCAGCAGCTCACCGGGGGACCAAGAGACCCAGTACTTC.

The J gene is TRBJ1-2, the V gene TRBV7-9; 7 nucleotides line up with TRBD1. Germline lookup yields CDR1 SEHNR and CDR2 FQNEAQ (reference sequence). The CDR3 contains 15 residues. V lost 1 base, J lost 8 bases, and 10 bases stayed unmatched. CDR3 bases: TGTGCCAGCAGCTTAGGGGACAGCTTCTATTCGGGCTACACCTTC. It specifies CASSLGDSFYSGYTF.

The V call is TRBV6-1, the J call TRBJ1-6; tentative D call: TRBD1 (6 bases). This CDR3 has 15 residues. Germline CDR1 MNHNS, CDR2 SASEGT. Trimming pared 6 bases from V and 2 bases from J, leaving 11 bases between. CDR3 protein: CASRDSRTYNSPLHF. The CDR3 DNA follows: TGTGCCAGCAGGGACAGCAGGACCTATAATTCACCCCTCCACTTT.

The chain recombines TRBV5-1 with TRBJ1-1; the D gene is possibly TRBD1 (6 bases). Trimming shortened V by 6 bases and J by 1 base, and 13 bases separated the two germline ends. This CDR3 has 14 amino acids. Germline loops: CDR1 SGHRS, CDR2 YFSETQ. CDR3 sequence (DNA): TGCGCCAGCATCGGGAGGGGGGAGAACACTGAAGCTTTCTTT. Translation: CASIGRGENTEAFF. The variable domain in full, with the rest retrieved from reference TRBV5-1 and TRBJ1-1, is KAGVTQTPRYLIKTRGQQVTLSCSPISGHRSVSWYQQTPGQGLQFLFEYFSETQRNKGNFPGRFSGRQFSNSRSEMNVSTLELGDSALYLCASIGRGENTEAFFGQGTRLTVV.

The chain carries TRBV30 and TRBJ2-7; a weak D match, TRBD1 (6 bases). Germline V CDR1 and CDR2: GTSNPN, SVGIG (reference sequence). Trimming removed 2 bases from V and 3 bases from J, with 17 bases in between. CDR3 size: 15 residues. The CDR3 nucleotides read TGTGCCTGGAGTCCTGGGACACTTCCCATCTACGAGCAGTACTTC. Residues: CAWSPGTLPIYEQYF.

The CDR3 DNA sequence: TGTGCCAGCAGTCTTCGGTCGTCCGGGGAGCTGTTTTTT. As protein: CASSLRSSGELFF. V gene TRBV6-1 combines with J gene TRBJ2-2; no firm D call. Between the trimmed V and J ends, which lost 5 bases and 6 bases, there was a span of 10 bases. This CDR3 has 13 residues. Germline V gene sequence: CDR1 MNHNS, CDR2 SASEGT.

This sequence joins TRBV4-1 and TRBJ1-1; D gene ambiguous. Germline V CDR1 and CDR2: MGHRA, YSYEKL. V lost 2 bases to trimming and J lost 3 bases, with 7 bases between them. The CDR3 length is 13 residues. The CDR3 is CASSQNIDTEAFF. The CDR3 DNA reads TGCGCCAGCAGCCAAAACATCGACACTGAAGCTTTCTTT.

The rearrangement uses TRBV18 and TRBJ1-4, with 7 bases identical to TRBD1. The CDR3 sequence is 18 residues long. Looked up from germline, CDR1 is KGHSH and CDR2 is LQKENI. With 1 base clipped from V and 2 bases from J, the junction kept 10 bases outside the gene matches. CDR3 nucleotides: TGTGCCAGCTCACCACAGGAGGGGGCGCGACCCACTAATGAAAAACTGTTTTTT. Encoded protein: CASSPQEGARPTNEKLFF.

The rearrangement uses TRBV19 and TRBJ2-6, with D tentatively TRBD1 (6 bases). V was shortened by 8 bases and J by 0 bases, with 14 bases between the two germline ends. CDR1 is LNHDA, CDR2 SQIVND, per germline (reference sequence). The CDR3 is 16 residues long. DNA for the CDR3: TGTGCCAGTGGTTCAGGGGCCCCCTCTGGGGCCAACGTCCTGACTTTC. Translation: CASGSGAPSGANVLTF.